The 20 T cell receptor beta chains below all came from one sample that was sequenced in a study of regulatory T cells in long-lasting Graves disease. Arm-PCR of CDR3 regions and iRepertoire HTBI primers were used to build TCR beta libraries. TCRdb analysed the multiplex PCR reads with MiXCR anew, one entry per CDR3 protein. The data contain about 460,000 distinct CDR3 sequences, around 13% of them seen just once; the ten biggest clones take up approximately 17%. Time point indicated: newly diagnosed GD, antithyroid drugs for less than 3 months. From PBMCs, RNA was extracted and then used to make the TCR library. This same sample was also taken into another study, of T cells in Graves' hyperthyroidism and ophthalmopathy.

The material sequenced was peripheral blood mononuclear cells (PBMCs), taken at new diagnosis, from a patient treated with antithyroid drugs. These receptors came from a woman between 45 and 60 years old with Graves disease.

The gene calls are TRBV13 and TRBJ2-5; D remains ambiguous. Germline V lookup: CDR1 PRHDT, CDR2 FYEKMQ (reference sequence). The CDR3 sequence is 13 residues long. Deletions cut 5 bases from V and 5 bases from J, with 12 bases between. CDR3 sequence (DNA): TGTGCCAGCAGCCCACCAGGCCGCGAGACCCAGTACTTC. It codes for CASSPPGRETQYF.

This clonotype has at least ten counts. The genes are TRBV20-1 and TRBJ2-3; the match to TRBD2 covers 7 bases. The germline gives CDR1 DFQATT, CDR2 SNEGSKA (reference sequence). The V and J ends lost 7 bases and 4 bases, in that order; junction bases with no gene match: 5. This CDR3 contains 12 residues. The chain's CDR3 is CSVRLASDTQYF. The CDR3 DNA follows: TGCAGTGTGCGACTAGCTTCAGATACGCAGTATTTT.

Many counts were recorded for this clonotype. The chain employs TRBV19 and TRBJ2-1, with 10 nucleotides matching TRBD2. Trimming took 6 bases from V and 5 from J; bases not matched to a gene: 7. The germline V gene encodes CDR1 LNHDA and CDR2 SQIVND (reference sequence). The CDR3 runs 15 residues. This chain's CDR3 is CASRRASGSHNEQFF. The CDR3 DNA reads TGTGCCAGTAGAAGGGCTAGCGGGAGTCACAATGAGCAGTTCTTC.

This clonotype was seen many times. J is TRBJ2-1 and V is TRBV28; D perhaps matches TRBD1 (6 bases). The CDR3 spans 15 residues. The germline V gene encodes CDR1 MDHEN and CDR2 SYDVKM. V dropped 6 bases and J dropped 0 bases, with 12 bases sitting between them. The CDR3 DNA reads TGTGCCAGCAGCCCAGGGGCCAGCTCCTACAATGAGCAGTTCTTC. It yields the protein CASSPGASSYNEQFF.

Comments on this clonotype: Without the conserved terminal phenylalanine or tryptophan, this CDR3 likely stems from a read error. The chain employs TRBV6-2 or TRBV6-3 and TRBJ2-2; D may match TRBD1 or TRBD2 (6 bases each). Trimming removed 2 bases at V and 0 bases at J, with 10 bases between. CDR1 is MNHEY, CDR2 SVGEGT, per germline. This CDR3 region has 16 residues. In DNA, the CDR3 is TGTGCCAGCAGTTACAACGGGGGCTCGAACACCGGGGAGCTGTTTTCT. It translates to CASSYNGGSNTGELFS.

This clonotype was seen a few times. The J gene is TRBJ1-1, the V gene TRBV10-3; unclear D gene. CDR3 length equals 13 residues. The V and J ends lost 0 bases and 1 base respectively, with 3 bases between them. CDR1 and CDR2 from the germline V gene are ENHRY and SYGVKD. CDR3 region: CAISESENTEAFF. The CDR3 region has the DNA TGTGCCATCAGTGAGTCCGAGAACACTGAAGCTTTCTTT.

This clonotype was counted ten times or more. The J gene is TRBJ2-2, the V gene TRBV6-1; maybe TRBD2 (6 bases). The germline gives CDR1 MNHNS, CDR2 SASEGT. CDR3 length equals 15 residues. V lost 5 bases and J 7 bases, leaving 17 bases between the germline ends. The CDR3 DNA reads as TGTGCCAGCAGTAAGGGGACCTCAGCGGGCGGGGAGCTGTTTTTT. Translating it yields CASSKGTSAGGELFF.

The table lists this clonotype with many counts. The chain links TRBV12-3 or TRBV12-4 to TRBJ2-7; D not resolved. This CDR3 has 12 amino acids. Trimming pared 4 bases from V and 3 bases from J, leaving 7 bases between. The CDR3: CASSSPIYEQYF. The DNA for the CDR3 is TGTGCCAGCAGTTCACCCATCTACGAGCAGTACTTC.

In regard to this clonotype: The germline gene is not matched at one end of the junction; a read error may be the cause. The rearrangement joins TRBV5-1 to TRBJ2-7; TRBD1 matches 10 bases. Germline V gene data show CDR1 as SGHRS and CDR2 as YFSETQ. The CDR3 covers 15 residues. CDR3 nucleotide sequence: TGCGTCAGCAGCTTGACAGGGGGCGACAGCTACGAGCAGTACTTC. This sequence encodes CVSSLTGGDSYEQYF.

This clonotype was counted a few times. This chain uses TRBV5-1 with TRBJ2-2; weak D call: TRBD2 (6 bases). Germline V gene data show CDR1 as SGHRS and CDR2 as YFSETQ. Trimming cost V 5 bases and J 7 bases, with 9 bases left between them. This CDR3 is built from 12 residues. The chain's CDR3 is CASRDSGGELFF. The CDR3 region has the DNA TGCGCCAGCAGGGATAGCGGCGGGGAGCTGTTTTTT.

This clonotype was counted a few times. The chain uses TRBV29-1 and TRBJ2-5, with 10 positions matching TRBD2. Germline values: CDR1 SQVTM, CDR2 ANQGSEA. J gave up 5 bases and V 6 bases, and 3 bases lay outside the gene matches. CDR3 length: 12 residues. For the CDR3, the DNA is TGCAGCGTGTCAGCGGGAGGGGAGACCCAGTACTTC. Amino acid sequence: CSVSAGGETQYF. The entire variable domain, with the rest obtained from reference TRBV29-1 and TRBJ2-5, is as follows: SAVISQKPSRDICQRGTSLTIQCQVDSQVTMMFWYRQQPGQSLTLIATANQGSEATYESGFVIDKFPISRPNLTFSTLTVSNMSPEDSSIYLCSVSAGGETQYFGPGTRLLVL.

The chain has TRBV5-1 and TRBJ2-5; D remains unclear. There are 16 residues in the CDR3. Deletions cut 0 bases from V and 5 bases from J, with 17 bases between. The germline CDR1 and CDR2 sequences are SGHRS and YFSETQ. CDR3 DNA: TGCGCCAGCAGCTTGGGGCCAGAGTTTTCTTCGGAGACCCAGTACTTC. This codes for CASSLGPEFSSETQYF.

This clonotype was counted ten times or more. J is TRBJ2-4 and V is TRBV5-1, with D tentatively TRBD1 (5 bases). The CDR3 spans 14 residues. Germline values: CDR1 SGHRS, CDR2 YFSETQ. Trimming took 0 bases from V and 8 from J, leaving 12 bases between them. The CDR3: CASSLEAGQDIQYF. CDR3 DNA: TGCGCCAGCAGCTTGGAGGCAGGGCAGGACATTCAGTACTTC.

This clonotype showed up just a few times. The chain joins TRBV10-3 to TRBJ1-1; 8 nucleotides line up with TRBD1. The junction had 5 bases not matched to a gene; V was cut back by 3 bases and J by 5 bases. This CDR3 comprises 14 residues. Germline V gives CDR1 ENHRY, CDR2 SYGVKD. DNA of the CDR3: TGTGCCATCAGTGATCAGGGGGCGGGAACTGAAGCTTTCTTT. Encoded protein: CAISDQGAGTEAFF.

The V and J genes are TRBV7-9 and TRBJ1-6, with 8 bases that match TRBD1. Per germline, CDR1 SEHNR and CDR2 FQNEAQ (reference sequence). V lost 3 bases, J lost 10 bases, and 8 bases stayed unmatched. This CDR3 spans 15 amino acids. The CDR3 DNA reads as TGTGCCAGCAGCTTCCAGGGGGCGCGGGAATCACCCCTCCACTTT. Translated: CASSFQGARESPLHF.

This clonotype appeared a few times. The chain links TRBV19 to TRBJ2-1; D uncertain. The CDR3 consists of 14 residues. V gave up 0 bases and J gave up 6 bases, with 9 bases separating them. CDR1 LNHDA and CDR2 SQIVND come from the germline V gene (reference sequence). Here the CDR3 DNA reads TGTGCCAGTAGTATAGATACAGTTCCCAATGAGCAGTTCTTC. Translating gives CASSIDTVPNEQFF.

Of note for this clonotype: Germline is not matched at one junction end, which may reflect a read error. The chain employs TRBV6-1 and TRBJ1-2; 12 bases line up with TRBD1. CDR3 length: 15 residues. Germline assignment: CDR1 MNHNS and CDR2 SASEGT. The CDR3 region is CASSLAGTGGEGYAF. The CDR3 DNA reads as TGTGCCAGCAGCCTAGCCGGGACAGGGGGCGAAGGCTACGCCTTC.

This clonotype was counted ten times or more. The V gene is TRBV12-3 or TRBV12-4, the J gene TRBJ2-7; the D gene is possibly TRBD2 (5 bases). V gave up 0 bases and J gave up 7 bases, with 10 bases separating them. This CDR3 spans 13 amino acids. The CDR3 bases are TGTGCCAGCAGTTTAGCGGGAGTGGGTGAGCAGTACTTC. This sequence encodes CASSLAGVGEQYF.

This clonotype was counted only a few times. The CDR3 DNA follows: TGCGCCAGCAGCTTGGTACTATTACGACAGGCAGGCGGGGAGCTGTTTTTT. Translated, it gives CASSLVLLRQAGGELFF. The chain uses TRBV5-1 and TRBJ2-2, with D possibly TRBD1 on 6 matching bases. Trimming pared 0 bases from V and 7 bases from J, leaving 19 bases between. This CDR3 has 17 residues. Per the germline V gene, CDR1 is SGHRS and CDR2 is YFSETQ.

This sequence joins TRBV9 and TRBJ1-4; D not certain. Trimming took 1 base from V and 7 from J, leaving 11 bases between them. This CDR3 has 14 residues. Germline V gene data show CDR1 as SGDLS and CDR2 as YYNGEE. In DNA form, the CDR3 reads TGTGCCAGCAGCGTACGCCCTAGTGGTGAAAAACTGTTTTTT. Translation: CASSVRPSGEKLFF.